The 15 T cell receptor beta chains presented below share a single source sample, sequenced in a study of spatial heterogeneity in lung cancer. TCRdb fed the 5' RACE reads into MiXCR, producing one record per CDR3 protein. The sample has 21,000 or so distinct CDR3 sequences; 5% to 7.5% are singletons. Whole-study findings and limits: Expanded alpha and beta TCR counts within tumors tracked tumor mutation counts.

The time point here: sample taken at primary tumor resection. The antigens for these receptors are not known. The source material was lung tumor tissue, sampled at surgery. The source of these receptors is a male donor with early-stage non-small cell lung cancer.

This clonotype was observed at least ten times. The V and J genes are TRBV5-1 and TRBJ1-1; D uncertain. In germline, CDR1 is SGHRS, CDR2 YFSETQ. V was trimmed by 0 bases and J by 0 bases, leaving 3 bases between them. CDR3 length: 13 residues. The CDR3 region is CASSLGVNTEAFF. CDR3 DNA: TGCGCCAGCAGCTTGGGAGTGAACACTGAAGCTTTCTTT.

This clonotype showed up many times. The chain combines TRBV7-9 with TRBJ2-3; tentative D call: TRBD2 (5 bases). The CDR3 sequence is 15 residues long. Germline values: CDR1 SEHNR, CDR2 FQNEAQ (reference sequence). V was pared by 5 bases and J by 3 bases, with 15 bases between. CDR3 sequence (DNA): TGTGCCAGCAGCACGCGGGTCCTGGGTACAGATACGCAGTATTTT. Its protein product is CASSTRVLGTDTQYF.

This clonotype was recorded many times. J is TRBJ1-5 and V is TRBV6-5, with D uncertain. V was pared by 2 bases and J by 4 bases, with 6 bases between. Germline loops: CDR1 MNHEY, CDR2 SVGAGI. The CDR3 has 13 amino acids. CDR3: CASSYSANQPQHF. CDR3 sequence (DNA): TGTGCCAGCAGTTACAGTGCGAATCAGCCCCAGCATTTT.

This clonotype was detected many times. The V gene is TRBV6-6, the J gene TRBJ2-5, with a tentative D call TRBD2 (6 bases). CDR3 length: 15 residues. Germline V gene data show CDR1 as MNHNY and CDR2 as SVGAGI (reference sequence). Trimming cost V 4 bases and J 4 bases, with 16 bases left between them. This chain's CDR3 is CASSFFKGRGETQYF. CDR3 bases: TGTGCCAGCAGTTTTTTCAAGGGGCGGGGAGAGACCCAGTACTTC.

This clonotype was detected many times. The chain is built from TRBV19 and TRBJ1-2, with D possibly TRBD1 on 5 matching bases. V lost 6 bases to trimming and J lost 2 bases, with 7 bases between them. The CDR3 has 12 amino acids. The germline gives CDR1 LNHDA, CDR2 SQIVND (reference sequence). Here the CDR3 reads CASRRGNYGYTF. The CDR3 nucleotides read TGTGCCAGTAGAAGGGGCAACTATGGCTACACCTTC.

This clonotype showed up just a few times. V gene TRBV11-3 combines with J gene TRBJ2-7; a possible D gene is TRBD2 (5 bases). The germline V gene has CDR1 SGHNT and CDR2 YENEEA. This CDR3 has 13 amino acids. V gave up 5 bases and J gave up 6 bases, with 14 bases separating them. The CDR3 DNA reads TGTGCCAGCAGCGAGCAGCCGGGGTCCGAGCAGTACTTC. Translated, it gives CASSEQPGSEQYF.

This clonotype was detected ten times or more. The chain couples TRBV28 to TRBJ2-5; weak D call: TRBD1 (6 bases). Between the trimmed V and J ends, which lost 6 bases and 2 bases, there was a span of 16 bases. Germline CDR1 reads MDHEN; CDR2 reads SYDVKM. This CDR3 spans 15 amino acids. The CDR3 region is CASSQRGGRQETQYF. Here the CDR3 DNA reads TGTGCCAGCAGCCAGAGAGGGGGAAGACAAGAGACCCAGTACTTC.

The gene calls are TRBV5-1 and TRBJ2-7; D gene uncertain. Germline CDR1 SGHRS, CDR2 YFSETQ. The CDR3 is made up of 14 amino acids. Trimming removed 3 bases from V and 2 bases from J, with 12 bases in between. Here the CDR3 reads CASSSRPPTYEQYF. CDR3 coding DNA: TGCGCCAGCAGCTCTAGGCCCCCTACCTACGAGCAGTACTTC.

This clonotype came up many times. The gene calls are TRBV9 and TRBJ2-7; possible D gene TRBD2, 6 bases. Trimming took off 4 bases at V and 0 bases at J, with 14 bases between the two ends. Germline-derived CDR1 and CDR2 are SGDLS and YYNGEE. This CDR3 has 15 amino acids. CDR3 DNA: TGTGCCAGCAGCCCGTGGGGGGAACTCTCCTACGAGCAGTACTTC. Translated: CASSPWGELSYEQYF.

This clonotype has ten or more counts. The chain recombines TRBV28 with TRBJ2-1; TRBD1 agrees at 9 bases. The CDR3 is made up of 17 amino acids. V shed 6 bases and J 0 bases; nucleotides not matched to a gene: 9. CDR1 is MDHEN and CDR2 is SYDVKM in the germline V gene. The CDR3 sequence is CASSPWTGALSYNEQFF. The CDR3 bases are TGTGCCAGCAGCCCCTGGACAGGGGCCCTCTCCTACAATGAGCAGTTCTTC.

At least ten counts were recorded for this clonotype. The rearrangement joins TRBV5-4 to TRBJ1-1; D may be TRBD1 (6 bases). V lost 2 bases, J lost 1 base, and 9 bases lay in between. In germline, CDR1 is SGHNT, CDR2 YYREEE (reference sequence). The length of the CDR3 is 14 residues. DNA of the CDR3: TGTGCCAGCAGCTTCAGGGGAGGGAACACTGAAGCTTTCTTT. As protein: CASSFRGGNTEAFF.

This clonotype was seen many times. The chain carries TRBV15 and TRBJ1-2; D is uncertain. Per germline, CDR1 LNHNV and CDR2 YYDKDF (reference sequence). The ends were cut back, 0 bases at V and 8 bases at J, with 10 bases in the middle. The CDR3 has 13 residues. This chain's CDR3 is CATSRDGAGGYTF. CDR3 sequence (DNA): TGTGCCACCAGCAGAGATGGAGCCGGCGGCTACACCTTC.

This chain links TRBV6-1 with TRBJ2-7; TRBD2 might be the D (5 bases). CDR1 is MNHNS, CDR2 SASEGT, per germline. V was cut by 5 bases and J by 13 bases, with 15 bases left in between. The CDR3 spans 11 residues. The chain's CDR3 is CASSKDLALYF. The CDR3 bases are TGTGCCAGCAGTAAAGACCTAGCCCTCTACTTC.

This clonotype has ten or more counts. One end of the junction is discordant with germline, which a read error may explain. The chain recombines TRBV27 with TRBJ2-4; 13 bases agree with TRBD2. This CDR3 comprises 15 residues. Germline CDR1 reads MNHEY; CDR2 reads SMNVEV (reference sequence). The CDR3 sequence is CASSRRFPGLAGLNF. The CDR3 nucleotides are TGTGCCAGCAGTCGGAGATTTCCGGGACTAGCGGGACTCAACTTC.

The table lists this clonotype with many counts. This chain uses TRBV9 with TRBJ2-3; D is possibly TRBD1 (6 bases). Trimming left V 4 bases short and J 2 bases short, with 23 bases between. Germline loops: CDR1 SGDLS, CDR2 YYNGEE. The CDR3 spans 18 residues. Here the CDR3 DNA reads TGTGCCAGCAGCCCCGAACCCCCAGGGGCCGTACCCACAGATACGCAGTATTTT. This gives the protein CASSPEPPGAVPTDTQYF.